The 21 T cell receptor beta chains in this list originate from one sample, sequenced in a study of T cells in Graves' hyperthyroidism and ophthalmopathy. Using RNA transcripts as the source, TCR beta CDR3 regions were amplified. First-round RT-PCR targeting the TCR CDR3 was performed with the HTBI primer set. TCRdb used MiXCR to reprocess the multiplex PCR reads, holding one entry per CDR3 protein. The sample carries 300,000 to 450,000 distinct CDR3 sequences, less than 20% recorded once. Sequenced: blood. These receptors originate from a woman aged 18 to 35 with Graves' hyperthyroidism that later progressed to Graves' ophthalmopathy.

A word on this clonotype: A much larger clone lies one base from this, so it may be a read error. The chain couples TRBV28 to TRBJ1-4; D gene uncertain. Germline CDR1 reads MDHEN; CDR2 reads SYDVKM. The CDR3 is 15 residues long. DNA for the CDR3: TGTGCCAGCAGTCTAGACGGTGCAACTAATGAAAACCTGTTTTTT. Its protein product is CASSLDGATNENLFF.

V is TRBV4-1 and J is TRBJ1-2; D is possibly TRBD1 (5 bases). The CDR3 length is 14 residues. V lost 4 bases and J lost 8, with 17 bases in between. The germline V gene encodes CDR1 MGHRA and CDR2 YSYEKL. The CDR3 region is CASSRQFGQGGYTF. The CDR3 DNA is TGCGCCAGCAGCCGTCAATTTGGGCAGGGCGGCTACACCTTC.

V is TRBV5-4 and J is TRBJ2-2, with 9 bases identical to TRBD2. Per the germline V gene, CDR1 is SGHNT and CDR2 is YYREEE (reference sequence). The trim removed 4 bases at V and 6 bases at J, leaving 10 bases unmatched. CDR3 size: 16 residues. The CDR3: CASSHGAAGGPGELFF. The CDR3 region has the DNA TGTGCCAGCAGCCACGGGGCGGCGGGAGGGCCCGGGGAGCTGTTTTTT.

CDR3 coding DNA: TGTGCCAGCAGCTTGACTAGCGGGAGGGCCGGTAGGAATGAGCAGTTCTTC. The encoded protein is CASSLTSGRAGRNEQFF. V gene TRBV5-4 combines with J gene TRBJ2-1, with 13 bases lining up with TRBD2. Germline V gene lookup returns CDR1 SGHNT and CDR2 YYREEE (reference sequence). V lost 1 base to trimming and J lost 7 bases; unmatched junction nucleotides: 8. This CDR3 comprises 17 residues.

This clonotype showed up many times. The chain has TRBV28 and TRBJ1-6, with a possible D match to TRBD1 (5 bases). The germline CDR1 and CDR2 sequences are MDHEN and SYDVKM. The V gene lost 3 bases and the J gene lost 7 bases, with 13 bases spanning the gap. CDR3 size: 15 residues. Written as DNA, the CDR3 is TGTGCCAGCAGTTTGGACACCGGGCAGAATTCACCCCTCCACTTT. Its translation: CASSLDTGQNSPLHF.

This clonotype is a singleton in its sample. The CDR3 here is CASSLAGGVLGTDTQYF. Written as DNA, the CDR3 is TGTGCCAGCAGTTTAGCGGGAGGGGTTTTGGGCACAGATACGCAGTATTTT. V and J are TRBV28 and TRBJ2-3, with 9 bases identical to TRBD2. This CDR3 is built from 17 residues. Germline V gives CDR1 MDHEN, CDR2 SYDVKM. Trimming at V came to 2 bases and at J to 1 base, leaving 7 bases not matched to a gene.

This clonotype has a count of ten or more. This chain uses TRBV6-2 or TRBV6-3 with TRBJ2-5; D might be TRBD1 (5 bases). CDR1 is MNHEY and CDR2 is SVGEGT in the germline V gene. This CDR3 region has 14 residues. The germline V and J ends were trimmed by 7 bases and 2 bases, with 14 bases remaining between them. Here the CDR3 DNA reads TGTGCCAGCACCTCCTCGGACATACAAGAGACCCAGTACTTC. Amino acids: CASTSSDIQETQYF.

This clonotype was seen ten or more times. The V call is TRBV20-1, the J call TRBJ2-5; D is possibly TRBD2 (6 bases). Germline V gives CDR1 DFQATT, CDR2 SNEGSKA (reference sequence). The length of the CDR3 is 14 residues. V was shortened by 0 bases and J by 4 bases, with 12 bases between the two germline ends. The CDR3 region is CSARDLEGGETQYF. The CDR3 DNA follows: TGCAGTGCTAGAGATCTGGAGGGAGGAGAGACCCAGTACTTC.

The rearrangement links TRBV6-5 to TRBJ2-1, with 9 bases that match TRBD1. CDR1 and CDR2 from the germline V gene are MNHEY and SVGAGI. The CDR3 is 13 amino acids. Trimming took 4 bases from V and 10 from J; bases not matched to a gene: 5. The CDR3: CASSSQGAGEQFF. Written as DNA, the CDR3 is TGTGCCAGCAGTTCACAGGGGGCGGGGGAGCAGTTCTTC.

This rearrangement joins TRBV19 to TRBJ2-5; 10 nucleotides align to TRBD1. J gave up 5 bases and V 3 bases, and 9 bases lay outside the gene matches. Germline CDR1 is LNHDA and CDR2 is SQIVND (reference sequence). The CDR3 length is 16 residues. CDR3 nucleotides: TGTGCCAGTAGTATGCCCAGGGACAGGGGACGGGAGACCCAGTACTTC. This translates into CASSMPRDRGRETQYF. Full variable domain (missing parts from reference TRBV19 and TRBJ2-5): DGGITQSPKYLFRKEGQNVTLSCEQNLNHDAMYWYRQDPGQGLRLIYYSQIVNDFQKGDIAEGYSVSREKKESFPLTVTSAQKNPTAFYLCASSMPRDRGRETQYFGPGTRLLVL.

The chain employs TRBV19 and TRBJ2-5; D gene unclear. The V and J ends lost 1 base and 2 bases respectively, with 5 bases between them. This CDR3 has 13 amino acids. Germline CDR1 and CDR2: LNHDA and SQIVND (reference sequence). CDR3 in DNA: TGTGCCAGTAGTATAGCGGGTCAAGAGACCCAGTACTTC. Translation gives CASSIAGQETQYF. Combining the CDR3 with reference TRBV19 and TRBJ2-5 gives the whole variable domain DGGITQSPKYLFRKEGQNVTLSCEQNLNHDAMYWYRQDPGQGLRLIYYSQIVNDFQKGDIAEGYSVSREKKESFPLTVTSAQKNPTAFYLCASSIAGQETQYFGPGTRLLVL.

This clonotype was recorded at least ten times. The CDR3 loop is CSAEDGELSTDTQYF. The DNA for the CDR3 is TGCAGTGCTGAGGACGGGGAGTTAAGCACAGATACGCAGTATTTT. The V gene is TRBV20-1, the J gene TRBJ2-3, with D perhaps TRBD2 (5 bases). The V and J ends lost 5 bases and 0 bases respectively, with 15 bases between them. CDR1 is DFQATT and CDR2 is SNEGSKA in the germline V gene (reference sequence). The CDR3 covers 15 residues.

At least ten counts were recorded for this clonotype. The chain is built from TRBV11-1 and TRBJ2-7, with 7 nucleotides matching TRBD2. With V trimmed by 0 bases and J by 5 bases, 7 bases remained unmatched. The CDR3 extends over 15 amino acids. Germline V gene lookup returns CDR1 SGHAT and CDR2 FQDESV (reference sequence). The CDR3 DNA reads as TGTGCCAGCAGCTTAGCCGGCGGGAGTGTCAACGAGCAGTACTTC. Translating gives CASSLAGGSVNEQYF.

There are many counts of this clonotype. This chain uses TRBV20-1 with TRBJ2-2; 9 bases match TRBD2. The CDR3 is 15 amino acids. Germline V gene data show CDR1 as DFQATT and CDR2 as SNEGSKA (reference sequence). V was clipped by 6 bases and J by 6 bases; unmatched bases: 11. The CDR3 nucleotides are TGCAGTGCCTTGAGGACTAGCGACGTGGCCGGGGAGCTGTTTTTT. As protein: CSALRTSDVAGELFF.

This clonotype occurred many times. V gene TRBV28 combines with J gene TRBJ1-5; D might be TRBD1 (6 bases). Deletions cut 7 bases from V and 2 bases from J, with 24 bases between. Germline lookup yields CDR1 MDHEN and CDR2 SYDVKM. This CDR3 spans 18 amino acids. The CDR3 DNA reads TGTGCCAGCACCCGGGGGAGACGGAGGGGGTTAGGCAATCAGCCCCAGCATTTT. Amino acids: CASTRGRRRGLGNQPQHF.

This clonotype was seen more than once but under ten times. The chain joins TRBV5-4 to TRBJ1-2; D remains unclear. The CDR3 loop spans 13 amino acids. CDR1 and CDR2 from the germline V gene are SGHNT and YYREEE (reference sequence). Trimming pared 4 bases from V and 8 bases from J, leaving 15 bases between. CDR3 DNA: TGTGCCAGCAGCCCGGACGGATCGGACGGCTACACCTTC. Translating gives CASSPDGSDGYTF.

Here the CDR3 reads CASTSTERGSYEQYF. CDR3 nucleotide sequence: TGTGCCAGCACCAGTACGGAGCGGGGATCCTACGAGCAGTACTTC. The chain is built from TRBV5-6 and TRBJ2-7; 7 positions agree with TRBD2. Germline CDR1 is SGHDT and CDR2 is YYEEEE. This CDR3 spans 15 amino acids. V shed 6 bases, J shed 1 base, and the junction held 10 bases outside the gene matches. Drawing the rest from reference TRBV5-6 and TRBJ2-7, the complete variable domain is DAGVTQSPTHLIKTRGQQVTLRCSPKSGHDTVSWYQQALGQGPQFIFQYYEEEERQRGNFPDRFSGHQFPNYSSELNVNALLLGDSALYLCASTSTERGSYEQYFGPGTRLTVT.

The chain recombines TRBV6-1 with TRBJ1-2; D ambiguous. From germline, CDR1 is MNHNS and CDR2 SASEGT. The CDR3 is 23 amino acids. V lost 0 bases and J 2 bases, leaving 34 bases between the germline ends. The CDR3 DNA follows: TGTGCCAGCAGTGAAGCCGCTGGGGAGGGAGGTCAGCCCCAGCACACATTAAACTATGGCTACACCTTC. This codes for CASSEAAGEGGQPQHTLNYGYTF.

At least ten counts were recorded for this clonotype. This chain links TRBV13 with TRBJ2-5; a possible D gene is TRBD1 (5 bases). The V gene lost 1 base and the J gene lost 4 bases, with 7 bases spanning the gap. Germline V lookup: CDR1 PRHDT, CDR2 FYEKMQ (reference sequence). This CDR3 is built from 13 residues. The CDR3 protein is CASSLEGAETQYF. DNA for the CDR3: TGTGCCAGCAGCTTAGAAGGGGCAGAGACCCAGTACTTC.

This clonotype was seen more than once but under ten times. The rearrangement links TRBV28 to TRBJ1-5; no clear D. Per the germline V gene, CDR1 is MDHEN and CDR2 is SYDVKM. Trimming stripped 6 bases from V and 2 bases from J, with 14 bases between. This CDR3 region has 15 residues. CDR3 sequence (DNA): TGTGCCAGCAGCCAAGCCGGGGAAGGCAATCAGCCCCAGCATTTT. As protein: CASSQAGEGNQPQHF.

This chain links TRBV20-1 with TRBJ2-2, with no clear D. The CDR3 runs 14 residues. Germline-derived CDR1 and CDR2 are DFQATT and SNEGSKA (reference sequence). Deletions cut 4 bases from V and 0 bases from J, with 9 bases between. The CDR3 nucleotides are TGCAGTGCTAAGCATACTGCGAACACCGGGGAGCTGTTTTTT. It specifies CSAKHTANTGELFF.